Reported below is one TCR beta chain. These data are taken from a study of PD-L1 blockade in urothelial cancer. Background on the study: Between 0 and 3 prior chemotherapy regimens had been given to patients. Each blood sample yielded a median of 141,255 T cells.

Time point indicated: pretreatment peripheral blood. Patients were diagnosed with urothelial carcinoma, either locally advanced or metastatic. Each PCR received spiked synthetic TCR analog templates. TCRdb keeps only in-frame clones here, not all; method: immunoSEQ multiplex PCR. Found here are tens of thousands of clones, around 84% of them singletons; the top ten hold 8.5% to 10%. V was shortened by 5 bases and J by 3 bases, with 11 bases between the two germline ends. CDR3 size: 13 residues. CDR1 and CDR2 (germline): ENHRY, SYGVKD. The chain combines TRBV10-3 with TRBJ2-7, with D tentatively TRBD2 (6 bases). Sequences were derived from PBMCs, sampled around atezolizumab (anti-PD-L1) treatment. This TCR was sampled from a woman in her sixties or seventies with urothelial cancer. This chain's CDR3 is CAISTGLLYEQYF. DNA of the CDR3: TGTGCCATCAGTACGGGACTTCTCTACGAGCAGTACTTC.